This TCR beta chain was recovered during a study of blood T cell repertoires in COVID-19. Study information: Whether acute or convalescent, the COVID-19 samples came from the United States, Italy and Spain. PBMCs, B-cell-depleted T cells, or T cells provided the cDNA or gDNA that made up the material.

J lost 7 bases, V lost 5 bases, and 7 bases had no gene match. The germline gives CDR1 LNHDA, CDR2 SQIVND (reference sequence). The CDR3 consists of 13 residues. The authors' processing: By means of reference gene primer amplification, nucleated cell counts were estimated. The data were produced by immunoSEQ multiplex PCR, yet TCRdb's version contains in-frame clones alone and is incomplete. V and J calls and clone size are those listed in that table; D and trimming were worked out from the DNA. The table includes approximately 240,000 clones, approximately 83% detected once. This clone was detected a few times.

This TCR derives from a woman between 55 and 75 years old with acute or convalescent COVID-19. V usage is TRBV19 and J usage is TRBJ1-1, with 7 bases identical to TRBD1. The sample consisted of peripheral blood. The DNA of the CDR3 is TGTGCCAGTAGTGCACTCGGGACAGATGAAGCTTTCTTT. Translation gives CASSALGTDEAFF.